This TCR beta chain was captured in a study of cytomegalovirus exposure and HLA in healthy donors. Study conclusions and caveats: Links to common viral pathogens appeared, in a later analysis, for several of the most significant clusters. The study designated roughly 160 TCR beta chains cytomegalovirus-associated. For most TCR beta V segments, an earlier analysis put the productive rate at about 87% or about 30% of the time.

With respect to this clone: Its antigen is not identified.

60 Vbeta and 13 Jbeta primers were used in PCR. Measured with immunoSEQ multiplex PCR; TCRdb has only the in-frame clones, and not every one. The sample lists around 100,000 clones; 70% to 80% were seen once. Trimming at V came to 0 bases and at J to 4 bases, leaving 5 bases not matched to a gene. This CDR3 has 15 amino acids. Germline CDR1 is SGHNT and CDR2 is YYREEE (reference sequence). This TCR derives from a woman aged 18-35 years in good health and CMV-seropositive. The sequenced sample was PBMCs. V usage is TRBV5-4 and J usage is TRBJ1-1, with 8 bases fitting TRBD1. The CDR3, as DNA: TGTGCCAGCAGCTTGGGTGGCGGACAGGGCACTGAAGCTTTCTTT. Translating it yields CASSLGGGQGTEAFF. The full variable domain, with the rest looked up from reference TRBV5-4 and TRBJ1-1, is ETGVTQSPTHLIKTRGQQVTLRCSSQSGHNTVSWYQQALGQGPQFIFQYYREEENGRGNFPPRFSGLQFPNYSSELNVNALELDDSALYLCASSLGGGQGTEAFFGQGTRLTVV.